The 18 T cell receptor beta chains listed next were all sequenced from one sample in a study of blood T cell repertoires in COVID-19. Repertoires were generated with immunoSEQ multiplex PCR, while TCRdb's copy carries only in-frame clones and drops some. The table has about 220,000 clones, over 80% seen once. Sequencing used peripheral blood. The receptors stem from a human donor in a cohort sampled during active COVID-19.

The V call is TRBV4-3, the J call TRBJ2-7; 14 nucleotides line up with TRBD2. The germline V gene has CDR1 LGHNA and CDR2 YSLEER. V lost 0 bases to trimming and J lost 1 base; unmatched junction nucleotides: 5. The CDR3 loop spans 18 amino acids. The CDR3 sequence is CASSQDIGLAGGSYEQYF. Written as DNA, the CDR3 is TGCGCCAGCAGCCAAGATATAGGACTAGCGGGAGGTTCCTACGAGCAGTACTTC.

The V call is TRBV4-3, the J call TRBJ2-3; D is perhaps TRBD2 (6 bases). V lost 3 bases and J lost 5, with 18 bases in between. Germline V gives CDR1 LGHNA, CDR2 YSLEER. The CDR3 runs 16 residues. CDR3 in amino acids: CASSQGWTGVLDTQYF. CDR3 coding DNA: TGCGCCAGCAGCCAGGGCTGGACGGGAGTGCTAGATACGCAGTATTTT.

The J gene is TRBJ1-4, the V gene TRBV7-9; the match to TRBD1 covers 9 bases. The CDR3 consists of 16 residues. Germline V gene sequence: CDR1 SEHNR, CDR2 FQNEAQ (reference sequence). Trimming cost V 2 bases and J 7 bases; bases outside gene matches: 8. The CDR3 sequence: CASSLPTGQGVEKLFF. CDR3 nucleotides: TGTGCCAGCAGCTTACCCACGGGACAGGGTGTTGAAAAACTGTTTTTT.

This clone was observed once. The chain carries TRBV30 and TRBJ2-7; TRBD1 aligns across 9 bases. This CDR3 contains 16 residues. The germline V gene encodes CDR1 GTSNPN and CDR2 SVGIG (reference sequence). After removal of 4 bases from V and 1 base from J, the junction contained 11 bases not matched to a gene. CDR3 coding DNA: TGTGCCTGGACCGAAACAGGGGGCGGTGGGTCCTACGAGCAGTACTTC. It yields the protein CAWTETGGGGSYEQYF.

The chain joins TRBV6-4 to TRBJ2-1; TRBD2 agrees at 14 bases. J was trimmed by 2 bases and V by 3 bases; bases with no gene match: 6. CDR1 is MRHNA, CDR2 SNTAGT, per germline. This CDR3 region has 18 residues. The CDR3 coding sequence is TGTGCCAGCAGTGAAGGGACTAGCGGGAGTATCCCCTACAATGAGCAGTTCTTC. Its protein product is CASSEGTSGSIPYNEQFF.

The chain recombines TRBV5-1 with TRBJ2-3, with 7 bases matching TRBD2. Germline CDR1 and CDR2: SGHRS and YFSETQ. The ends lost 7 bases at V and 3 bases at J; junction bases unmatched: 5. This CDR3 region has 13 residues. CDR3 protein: CASGEGVTDTQYF. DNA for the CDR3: TGCGCCAGCGGGGAGGGAGTAACAGATACGCAGTATTTT.

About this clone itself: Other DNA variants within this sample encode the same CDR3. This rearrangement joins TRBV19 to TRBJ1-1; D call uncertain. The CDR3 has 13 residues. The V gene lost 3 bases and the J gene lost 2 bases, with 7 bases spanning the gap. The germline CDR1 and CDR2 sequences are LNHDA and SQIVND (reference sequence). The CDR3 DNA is TGTGCCAGTAGTATGGGGAGAAACACTGAAGCTTTCTTT. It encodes CASSMGRNTEAFF. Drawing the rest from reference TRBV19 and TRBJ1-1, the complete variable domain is DGGITQSPKYLFRKEGQNVTLSCEQNLNHDAMYWYRQDPGQGLRLIYYSQIVNDFQKGDIAEGYSVSREKKESFPLTVTSAQKNPTAFYLCASSMGRNTEAFFGQGTRLTVV.

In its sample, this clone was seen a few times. The CDR3, as DNA: TGCAGAGGGAAAAAGGGGGACACCTTC. This sequence encodes CRGKKGDTF. This chain joins TRBV20-1 and TRBJ1-2; D might be TRBD1 (6 bases). Germline loops: CDR1 DFQATT, CDR2 SNEGSKA (reference sequence). The CDR3 consists of 9 residues.

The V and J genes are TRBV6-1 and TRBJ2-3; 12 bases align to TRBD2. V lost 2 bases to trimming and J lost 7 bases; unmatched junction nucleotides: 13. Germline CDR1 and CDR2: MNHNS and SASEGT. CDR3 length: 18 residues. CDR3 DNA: TGTGCCAGCAGTGAACTCAGTTGGGGGCTAGCGGGAGGGAATACGCAGTATTTT. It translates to CASSELSWGLAGGNTQYF.

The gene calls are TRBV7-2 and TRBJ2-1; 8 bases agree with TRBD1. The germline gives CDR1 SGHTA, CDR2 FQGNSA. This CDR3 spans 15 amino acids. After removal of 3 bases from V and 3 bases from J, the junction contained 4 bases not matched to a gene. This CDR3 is CASSFDRGSYNEQFF. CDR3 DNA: TGTGCCAGCAGCTTTGACAGGGGCAGCTACAATGAGCAGTTCTTC.

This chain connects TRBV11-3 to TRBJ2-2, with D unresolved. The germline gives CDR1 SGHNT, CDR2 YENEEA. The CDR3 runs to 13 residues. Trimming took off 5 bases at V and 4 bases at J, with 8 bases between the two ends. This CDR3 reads CASSAHSTGELFF. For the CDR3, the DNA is TGTGCCAGCAGCGCCCACAGCACCGGGGAGCTGTTTTTT.

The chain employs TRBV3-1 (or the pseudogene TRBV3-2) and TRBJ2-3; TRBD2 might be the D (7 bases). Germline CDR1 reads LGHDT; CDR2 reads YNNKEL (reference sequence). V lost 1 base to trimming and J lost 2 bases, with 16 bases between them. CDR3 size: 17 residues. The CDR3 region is CASSQGTRGYHTDTQYF. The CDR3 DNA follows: TGTGCCAGCAGCCAAGGGACTAGGGGGTACCACACAGATACGCAGTATTTT.

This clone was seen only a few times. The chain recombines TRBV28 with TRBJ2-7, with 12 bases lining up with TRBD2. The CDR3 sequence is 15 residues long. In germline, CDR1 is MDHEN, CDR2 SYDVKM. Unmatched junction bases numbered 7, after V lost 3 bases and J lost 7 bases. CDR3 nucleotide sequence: TGTGCCAGCAGTTTTTCCGGGACTAGCGGGTATGAGCAGTACTTC. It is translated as CASSFSGTSGYEQYF.

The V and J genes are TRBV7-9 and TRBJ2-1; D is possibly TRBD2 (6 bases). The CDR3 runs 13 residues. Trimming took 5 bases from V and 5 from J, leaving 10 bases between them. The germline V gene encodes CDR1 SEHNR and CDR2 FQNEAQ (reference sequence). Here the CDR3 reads CASSRGEDNEQFF. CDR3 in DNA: TGTGCCAGCAGCCGAGGGGAGGACAATGAGCAGTTCTTC.

CDR3 sequence reads: CASGTGVGRNEQFF. DNA of the CDR3: TGTGCTAGTGGCACAGGGGTGGGTCGCAATGAGCAGTTCTTC. The chain uses TRBV12-5 and TRBJ2-1; TRBD1 agrees at 7 bases. This CDR3 spans 14 amino acids. Losses at the gene ends were 6 bases for V and 6 bases for J; bases not matched to a gene: 8. Germline V gene data show CDR1 as LGHNT and CDR2 as FRNRAP.

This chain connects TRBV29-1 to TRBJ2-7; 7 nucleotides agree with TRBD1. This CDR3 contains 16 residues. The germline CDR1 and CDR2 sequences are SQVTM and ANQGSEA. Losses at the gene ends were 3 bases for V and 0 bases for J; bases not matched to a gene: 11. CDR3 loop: CSVEGDTGTASYEQYF. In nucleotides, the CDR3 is TGCAGCGTTGAGGGTGACACCGGGACAGCCTCCTACGAGCAGTACTTC.

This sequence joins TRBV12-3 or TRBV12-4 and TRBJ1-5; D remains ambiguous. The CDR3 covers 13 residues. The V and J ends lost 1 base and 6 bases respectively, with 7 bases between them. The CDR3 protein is CASSLVQVQPQHF. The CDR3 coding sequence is TGTGCCAGCAGTTTAGTGCAGGTTCAGCCCCAGCATTTT.

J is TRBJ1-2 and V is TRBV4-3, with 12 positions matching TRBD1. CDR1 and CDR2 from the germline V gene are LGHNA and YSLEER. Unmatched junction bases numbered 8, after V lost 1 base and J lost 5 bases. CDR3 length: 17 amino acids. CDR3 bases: TGCGCCAGCAGCCAAGTCGGGACAGGGGGCTTTGGGTATGGCTACACCTTC. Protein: CASSQVGTGGFGYGYTF.